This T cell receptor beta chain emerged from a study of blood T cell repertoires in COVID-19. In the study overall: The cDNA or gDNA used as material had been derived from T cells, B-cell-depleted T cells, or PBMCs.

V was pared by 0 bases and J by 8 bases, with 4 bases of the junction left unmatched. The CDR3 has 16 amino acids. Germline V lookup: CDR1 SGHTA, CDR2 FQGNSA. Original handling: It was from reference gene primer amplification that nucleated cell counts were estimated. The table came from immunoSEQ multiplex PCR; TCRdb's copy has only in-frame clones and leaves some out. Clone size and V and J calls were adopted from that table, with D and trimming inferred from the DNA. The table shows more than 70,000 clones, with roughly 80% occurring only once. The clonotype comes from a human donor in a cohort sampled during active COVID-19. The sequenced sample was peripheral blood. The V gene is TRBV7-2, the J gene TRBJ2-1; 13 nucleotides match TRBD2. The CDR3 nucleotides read TGTGCCAGCAGCTTAGCGGAACTAGCGGGAGGGTATGAGCAGTTCTTC. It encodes CASSLAELAGGYEQFF.